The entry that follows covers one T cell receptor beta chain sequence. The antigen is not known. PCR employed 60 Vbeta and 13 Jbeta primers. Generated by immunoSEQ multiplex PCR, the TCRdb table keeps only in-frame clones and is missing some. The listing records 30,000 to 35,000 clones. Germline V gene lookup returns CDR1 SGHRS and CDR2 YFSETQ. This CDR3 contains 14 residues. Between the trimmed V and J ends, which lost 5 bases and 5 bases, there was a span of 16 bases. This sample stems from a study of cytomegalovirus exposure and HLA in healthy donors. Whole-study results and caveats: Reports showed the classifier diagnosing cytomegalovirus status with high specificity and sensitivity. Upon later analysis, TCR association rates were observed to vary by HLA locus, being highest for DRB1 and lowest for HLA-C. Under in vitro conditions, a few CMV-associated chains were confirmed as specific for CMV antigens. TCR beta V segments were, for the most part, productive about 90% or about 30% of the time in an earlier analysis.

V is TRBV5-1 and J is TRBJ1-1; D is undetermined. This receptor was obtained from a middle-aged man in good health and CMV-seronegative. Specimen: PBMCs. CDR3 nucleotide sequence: TGCGCCAGCAGTTGGCAGATGGGAGGAACTGAAGCTTTCTTT. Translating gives CASSWQMGGTEAFF.